The rows below give T cell receptor beta chains drawn from one sample of a study of T-cell memory formation after mild COVID-19. Each CDR3 protein is one row after TCRdb ran MiXCR on the 5' RACE reads. The sample shows 450,000 to 700,000 distinct CDR3 sequences, more than 15% of them seen only once. Sequenced material: PBMCs or a T cell subset sorted from them (not recorded which). The receptors derive from an adult woman who had mild COVID-19 (a few samples of this study predate the infection). Cell type and time point are not known. CDR3s include the opening cysteine and the closing phenylalanine or tryptophan. Each record gives: clone size, D gene, J gene, V gene, CDR3 protein, CDR3 DNA. A D gene is named only where the DNA matches it firmly. Expanded clones are given a class, and other clones once, few, many or no size at all.

size: -; D: TRBD2; J: TRBJ2-1; V: TRBV9; CDR3: CASSVGLAGGIDNEQFF; DNA: TGTGCCAGCAGCGTAGGGCTAGCGGGGGGAATCGACAATGAGCAGTTCTTC
size: few; D: TRBD1; J: TRBJ2-1; V: TRBV20-1; CDR3: CSARGDRVFEQFF; DNA: TGCAGTGCTAGAGGGGACAGGGTCTTTGAGCAGTTCTTC
size: -; D: -; J: TRBJ1-2; V: TRBV7-8; CDR3: CASLGRGNGYTF; DNA: TGTGCCAGCTTAGGGCGGGGGAACGGCTACACCTTC
size: -; D: -; J: TRBJ1-1; V: TRBV20-1; CDR3: CSAPRGSKNTEAFF; DNA: TGCAGTGCTCCCCGGGGGTCAAAGAACACTGAAGCTTTCTTT
size: -; D: -; J: TRBJ1-1; V: TRBV20-1; CDR3: CSERGPGTEAFF; DNA: TGCAGTGAACGGGGGCCTGGAACTGAAGCTTTCTTT
size: -; D: TRBD1; J: TRBJ2-7; V: TRBV6-6; CDR3: CASSEGQGNYEQYF; DNA: TGTGCCAGCAGTGAAGGACAGGGAAACTACGAGCAGTACTTC
size: -; D: -; J: TRBJ2-2; V: TRBV14; CDR3: CASSQVGRNGELFF; DNA: TGTGCCAGCAGCCAAGTAGGCCGGAACGGGGAGCTGTTTTTT
size: -; D: -; J: TRBJ1-2; V: TRBV7-2; CDR3: CASSNTQGRYGYTF; DNA: TGTGCCAGCAGCAATACGCAGGGGCGCTATGGCTACACCTTC
size: -; D: TRBD1; J: TRBJ1-2; V: TRBV29-1; CDR3: CSVPDRVGYTF; DNA: TGCAGCGTTCCCGACAGGGTCGGCTACACCTTC
size: few; D: TRBD1; J: TRBJ2-3; V: TRBV6-6; CDR3: CASRTGTGWTDTQYF; DNA: TGTGCCAGCAGGACCGGGACAGGGTGGACAGATACGCAGTATTTT
size: -; D: TRBD2; J: TRBJ2-1; V: TRBV24-1; CDR3: CATSDTLAGVYNEQFF; DNA: TGTGCCACCAGTGACACCTTAGCGGGAGTATACAATGAGCAGTTCTTC
size: -; D: -; J: TRBJ2-7; V: TRBV20-1; CDR3: CSASQLGVHYEQYF; DNA: TGCAGTGCTAGCCAACTGGGAGTTCACTACGAGCAGTACTTC
size: few; D: -; J: TRBJ1-6; V: TRBV9; CDR3: CASSGGHLYNSPLHF; DNA: TGTGCCAGCAGCGGCGGACACCTCTATAATTCACCCCTCCACTTT
size: -; D: -; J: TRBJ1-2; V: TRBV29-1; CDR3: CSVGSVTNYGYTF; DNA: TGCAGCGTTGGGTCCGTGACTAACTATGGCTACACCTTC
size: few; D: TRBD1; J: TRBJ1-1; V: TRBV29-1; CDR3: CSVFSGGAGAFF; DNA: TGCAGCGTCTTTTCAGGGGGCGCAGGAGCTTTCTTT
size: -; D: -; J: TRBJ2-7; V: TRBV10-1; CDR3: CASSERREETSYEQYF; DNA: TGCGCCAGCAGTGAACGGAGGGAAGAAACATCCTACGAGCAGTACTTC
size: -; D: TRBD1; J: TRBJ2-3; V: TRBV5-1; CDR3: CASSFPDRGADTQYF; DNA: TGCGCCAGCAGCTTCCCCGACAGGGGCGCAGATACGCAGTATTTT
size: few; D: TRBD1; J: TRBJ2-1; V: TRBV5-1; CDR3: CASSIGQGNNEQFF; DNA: TGCGCCAGCAGCATCGGACAGGGCAACAATGAGCAGTTCTTC
size: few; D: -; J: TRBJ1-2; V: TRBV12-3/TRBV12-4; CDR3: CASTPNREIYGYTF; DNA: TGTGCCAGCACCCCGAACAGGGAGATCTATGGCTACACCTTC
size: -; D: -; J: TRBJ1-1; V: TRBV5-1; CDR3: CASKQGGMNTEAFF; DNA: TGCGCCAGCAAACAGGGTGGGATGAACACTGAAGCTTTCTTT
size: -; D: -; J: TRBJ1-1; V: TRBV6-5; CDR3: CASSPGLSGNTEAFF; DNA: TGTGCCAGCAGTCCTGGACTGAGCGGGAACACTGAAGCTTTCTTT
size: -; D: TRBD1; J: TRBJ1-5; V: TRBV11-2; CDR3: CASSLVRGHAQPQHF; DNA: TGTGCCAGCAGCTTAGTCAGGGGGCATGCTCAGCCCCAGCATTTT
size: -; D: TRBD2; J: TRBJ2-2; V: TRBV7-9; CDR3: CASSQVGGGLNTGELFF; DNA: TGTGCCAGCAGCCAAGTCGGCGGGGGATTGAACACCGGGGAGCTGTTTTTT
size: -; D: -; J: TRBJ2-7; V: TRBV29-1; CDR3: CSVGPVSSYEQYF; DNA: TGCAGCGTTGGGCCAGTTAGCTCCTACGAGCAGTACTTC
size: -; D: -; J: TRBJ2-3; V: TRBV7-6; CDR3: CASSEQSTDTQYF; DNA: TGTGCCAGCAGCGAACAAAGCACAGATACGCAGTATTTT
size: -; D: TRBD1; J: TRBJ1-3; V: TRBV4-1; CDR3: CASSGRGQQKVFSGNTIYF; DNA: TGCGCCAGCAGCGGAAGGGGACAGCAGAAGGTATTCTCTGGAAACACCATATATTTT
size: many; D: TRBD2; J: TRBJ2-5; V: TRBV5-6; CDR3: CASSRTGTSGQETQYF; DNA: TGTGCCAGCAGCCGGACTGGGACTAGCGGTCAAGAGACCCAGTACTTC
size: -; D: -; J: TRBJ2-3; V: TRBV24-1; CDR3: CATSQRKGDTDTQYF; DNA: TGTGCCACCAGTCAGAGGAAGGGTGACACAGATACGCAGTATTTT
size: -; D: TRBD2; J: TRBJ2-7; V: TRBV6-5; CDR3: CASSYSGLAGVWEQYF; DNA: TGTGCCAGCAGTTACTCGGGACTAGCGGGAGTTTGGGAGCAGTACTTC
size: few; D: TRBD2; J: TRBJ2-3; V: TRBV5-5; CDR3: CASSLDWGGGDTQYF; DNA: TGTGCCAGCAGCTTGGACTGGGGCGGGGGAGATACGCAGTATTTT
size: -; D: -; J: TRBJ2-3; V: TRBV19; CDR3: CASTGLPGTDTQYF; DNA: TGTGCCAGTACAGGACTCCCGGGCACAGATACGCAGTATTTT
size: -; D: TRBD1; J: TRBJ2-4; V: TRBV20-1; CDR3: CSASGQGNIQYF; DNA: TGCAGTGCTAGTGGACAGGGAAACATTCAGTACTTC
size: -; D: -; J: TRBJ1-1; V: TRBV7-3; CDR3: CASSLLGARNTEAFF; DNA: TGTGCCAGCAGCTTACTAGGAGCCCGGAACACTGAAGCTTTCTTT
size: few; D: TRBD1; J: TRBJ1-2; V: TRBV3-1; CDR3: CASSQGTGGDGYTF; DNA: TGTGCCAGCAGCCAAGGGACAGGGGGCGATGGCTACACCTTC
size: -; D: -; J: TRBJ1-4; V: TRBV10-3; CDR3: CAISGNPGEEKLFF; DNA: TGTGCCATCAGTGGAAATCCGGGGGAAGAAAAACTGTTTTTT
size: -; D: TRBD1; J: TRBJ1-3; V: TRBV5-1; CDR3: CASRKAGGSSGNTIYF; DNA: TGCGCCAGCAGGAAGGCAGGGGGAAGCTCTGGAAACACCATATATTTT
size: few; D: -; J: TRBJ1-1; V: TRBV12-3/TRBV12-4; CDR3: CASSYRTSEAFF; DNA: TGTGCCAGCAGTTATAGGACGTCTGAAGCTTTCTTT
size: few; D: -; J: TRBJ2-1; V: TRBV11-3; CDR3: CASSLRRLSSYNEQFF; DNA: TGTGCCAGCAGCTTACGGCGCCTGAGCTCCTACAATGAGCAGTTCTTC
size: -; D: TRBD1; J: TRBJ2-7; V: TRBV18; CDR3: CASSQTGGPYEQYF; DNA: TGTGCCAGCTCTCAGACAGGGGGGCCCTACGAGCAGTACTTC
size: -; D: TRBD1; J: TRBJ1-5; V: TRBV9; CDR3: CASSAGQGSYQPQHF; DNA: TGTGCCAGCAGCGCGGGACAGGGGTCATATCAGCCCCAGCATTTT
size: -; D: -; J: TRBJ2-3; V: TRBV5-1; CDR3: CASSLEARVSTDTQYF; DNA: TGCGCCAGCAGCTTGGAGGCCCGGGTCAGCACAGATACGCAGTATTTT
size: few; D: TRBD1; J: TRBJ2-1; V: TRBV23-1; CDR3: CASSQSRGSGPYNEQFF; DNA: TGCGCCAGCAGTCAATCCAGGGGGAGCGGACCATACAATGAGCAGTTCTTC
size: many; D: -; J: TRBJ2-7; V: TRBV12-3/TRBV12-4; CDR3: CASSLSGGSHEQYF; DNA: TGTGCCAGCAGTTTAAGTGGGGGGTCCCACGAGCAGTACTTC
size: -; D: TRBD2; J: TRBJ2-7; V: TRBV9; CDR3: CASSVTPGLDYEQYF; DNA: TGTGCCAGCAGCGTAACCCCGGGACTAGACTACGAGCAGTACTTC
size: few; D: -; J: TRBJ2-7; V: TRBV9; CDR3: CASSPMTNSYEQYF; DNA: TGTGCCAGCAGCCCCATGACTAACTCCTACGAGCAGTACTTC
size: few; D: -; J: TRBJ1-3; V: TRBV5-5; CDR3: CASSFGPISGNTIYF; DNA: TGTGCCAGCAGCTTCGGTCCCATCTCTGGAAACACCATATATTTT
size: -; D: -; J: TRBJ2-2; V: TRBV20-1; CDR3: CSAVRDKNTGELFF; DNA: TGCAGTGCTGTCCGGGACAAGAACACCGGGGAGCTGTTTTTT
size: many; D: TRBD1; J: TRBJ2-3; V: TRBV7-9; CDR3: CASSRDRATDTQYF; DNA: TGTGCCAGCAGCCGGGACAGGGCTACAGATACGCAGTATTTT
size: -; D: -; J: TRBJ2-3; V: TRBV5-1; CDR3: CASSPEGLGPDTQYF; DNA: TGCGCCAGCAGCCCCGAAGGGCTGGGTCCAGATACGCAGTATTTT
size: -; D: -; J: TRBJ1-5; V: TRBV6-6; CDR3: CASSRRVCQPQHF; DNA: TGTGCCAGCAGCAGGAGGGTCTGCCAGCCCCAGCATTTT
size: many; D: -; J: TRBJ1-1; V: TRBV11-2; CDR3: CASSLAGPEAFF; DNA: TGTGCCAGCAGCTTAGCAGGCCCTGAAGCTTTCTTT